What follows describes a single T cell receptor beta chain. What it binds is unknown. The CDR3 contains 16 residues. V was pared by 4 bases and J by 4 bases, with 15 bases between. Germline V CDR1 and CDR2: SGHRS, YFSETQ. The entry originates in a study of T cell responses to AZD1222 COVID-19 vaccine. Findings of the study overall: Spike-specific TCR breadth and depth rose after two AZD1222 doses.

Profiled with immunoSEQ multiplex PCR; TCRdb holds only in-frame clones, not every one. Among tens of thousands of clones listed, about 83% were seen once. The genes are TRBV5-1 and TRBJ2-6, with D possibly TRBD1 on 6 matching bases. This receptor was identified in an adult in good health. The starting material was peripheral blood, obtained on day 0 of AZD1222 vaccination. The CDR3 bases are TGCGCCAGCAGCATGGGGGCTGGGGCAGGGGCCAACGTCCTGACTTTC. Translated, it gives CASSMGAGAGANVLTF.